This T cell receptor beta chain came from a study of T cell responses to AZD1222 COVID-19 vaccine. The germline CDR1 and CDR2 sequences are SGHKS and YYEKEE (reference sequence). Germline trimming cut 4 bases from V and 4 bases from J; bases unmatched to any gene: 14. The CDR3 is 16 amino acids. The method was immunoSEQ multiplex PCR; TCRdb's version includes in-frame clones alone and lacks a portion of them. The sample lists tens of thousands of clones; about 90% were seen once. This TCR was recovered from an adult in good health. The gene calls are TRBV5-5 and TRBJ2-7; TRBD2 agrees at 7 bases. Specimen: peripheral blood, collected on day 0 of AZD1222 vaccination. CDR3 sequence: CASSPQAGGSPYEQYF. CDR3 DNA sequence: TGTGCCAGCAGCCCTCAGGCCGGCGGGAGTCCTTACGAGCAGTACTTC.